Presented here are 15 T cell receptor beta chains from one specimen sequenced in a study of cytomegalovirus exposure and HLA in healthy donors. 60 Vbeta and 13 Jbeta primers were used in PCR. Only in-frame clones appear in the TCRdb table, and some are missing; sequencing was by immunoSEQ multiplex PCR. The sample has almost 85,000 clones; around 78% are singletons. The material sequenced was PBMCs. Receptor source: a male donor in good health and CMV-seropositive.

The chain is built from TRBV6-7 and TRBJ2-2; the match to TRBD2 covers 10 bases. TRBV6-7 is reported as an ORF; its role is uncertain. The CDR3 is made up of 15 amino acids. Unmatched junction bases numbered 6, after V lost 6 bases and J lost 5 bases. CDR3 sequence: CASRTLAGSTGELFF. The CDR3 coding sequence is TGTGCCAGCAGAACACTAGCGGGGTCGACCGGGGAGCTGTTTTTT.

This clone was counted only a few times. CDR3 DNA sequence: TGTGCCAGCAGTGAAGCCGGGGGCACTGAAGCTTTCTTT. This sequence encodes CASSEAGGTEAFF. J is TRBJ1-1 and V is TRBV25-1; possibly TRBD1 for D (5 bases). V lost 2 bases to trimming and J lost 4 bases, with 8 bases between them. The length of the CDR3 is 13 residues. The V gene's germline CDR1 is MGHDK and CDR2 SYGVNS.

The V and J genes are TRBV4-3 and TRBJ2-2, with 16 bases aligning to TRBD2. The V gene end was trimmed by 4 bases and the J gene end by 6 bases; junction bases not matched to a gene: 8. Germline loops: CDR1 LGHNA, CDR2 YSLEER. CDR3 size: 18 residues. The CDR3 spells CASSPTGTSGRASGELFF. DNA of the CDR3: TGCGCCAGCAGCCCAACCGGGACTAGCGGGAGGGCTTCCGGGGAGCTGTTTTTT.

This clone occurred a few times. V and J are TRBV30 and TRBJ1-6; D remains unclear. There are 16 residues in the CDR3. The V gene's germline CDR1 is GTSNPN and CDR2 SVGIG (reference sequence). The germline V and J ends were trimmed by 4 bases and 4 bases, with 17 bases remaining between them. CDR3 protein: CAWTNRGTRYNSPLHF. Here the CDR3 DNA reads TGTGCCTGGACCAACCGTGGTACGCGGTATAATTCACCCCTCCACTTT.

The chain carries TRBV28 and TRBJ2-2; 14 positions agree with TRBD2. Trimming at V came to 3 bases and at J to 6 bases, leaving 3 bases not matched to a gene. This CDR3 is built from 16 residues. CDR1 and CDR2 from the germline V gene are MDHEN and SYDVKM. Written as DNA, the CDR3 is TGTGCCAGCAGTTTGCCGGGACTAGCGGGAGCCGGGGAGCTGTTTTTT. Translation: CASSLPGLAGAGELFF. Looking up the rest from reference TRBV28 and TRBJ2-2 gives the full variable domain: DVKVTQSSRYLVKRTGEKVFLECVQDMDHENMFWYRQDPGLGLRLIYFSYDVKMKEKGDIPEGYSVSREKKERFSLILESASTNQTSMYLCASSLPGLAGAGELFFGEGSRLTVL.

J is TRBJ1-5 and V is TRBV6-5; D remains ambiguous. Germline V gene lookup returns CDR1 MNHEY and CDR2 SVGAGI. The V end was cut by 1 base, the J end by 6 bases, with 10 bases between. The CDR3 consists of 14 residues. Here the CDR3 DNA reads TGTGCCAGCAGTTACTTCGGGGAGGGTCAGCCCCAGCATTTT. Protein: CASSYFGEGQPQHF.

The CDR3 coding sequence is TGCGCCAGCAGCCAAGCGGGGAGGAAAACTGAAGCTTTCTTT. Translated: CASSQAGRKTEAFF. The chain couples TRBV4-1 to TRBJ1-1; no clear D gene. Between the trimmed V and J ends, which lost 1 base and 5 bases, there was a span of 11 bases. Germline CDR1 reads MGHRA; CDR2 reads YSYEKL. This CDR3 is 14 amino acids long.

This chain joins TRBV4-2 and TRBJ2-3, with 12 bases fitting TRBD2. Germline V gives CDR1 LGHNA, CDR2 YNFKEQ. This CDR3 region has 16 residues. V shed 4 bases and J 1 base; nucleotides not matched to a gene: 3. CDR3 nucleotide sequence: TGTGCCAGCAGCCCGACTAGCGGGAGAGGCACAGATACGCAGTATTTT. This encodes CASSPTSGRGTDTQYF.

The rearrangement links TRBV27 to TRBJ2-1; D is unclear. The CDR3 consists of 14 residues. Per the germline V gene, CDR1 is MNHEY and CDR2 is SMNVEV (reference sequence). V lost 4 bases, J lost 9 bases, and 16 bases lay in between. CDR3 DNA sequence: TGTGCCAGCAGTTGGGCGATCAGGTTAGGTGAGCAGTTCTTC. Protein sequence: CASSWAIRLGEQFF.

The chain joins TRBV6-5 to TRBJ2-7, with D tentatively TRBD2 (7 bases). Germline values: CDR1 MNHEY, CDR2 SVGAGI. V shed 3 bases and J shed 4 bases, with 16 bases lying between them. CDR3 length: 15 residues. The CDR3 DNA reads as TGTGCCAGCAGTTATGGGGGGGGCGCGGAATACGAGCAGTACTTC. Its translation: CASSYGGGAEYEQYF.

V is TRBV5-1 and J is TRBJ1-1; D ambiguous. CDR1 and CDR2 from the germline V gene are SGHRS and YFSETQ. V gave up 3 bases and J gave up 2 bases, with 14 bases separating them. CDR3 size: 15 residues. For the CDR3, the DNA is TGCGCCAGCAGCTCGACGGGGATAGTCAACACTGAAGCTTTCTTT. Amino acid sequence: CASSSTGIVNTEAFF.

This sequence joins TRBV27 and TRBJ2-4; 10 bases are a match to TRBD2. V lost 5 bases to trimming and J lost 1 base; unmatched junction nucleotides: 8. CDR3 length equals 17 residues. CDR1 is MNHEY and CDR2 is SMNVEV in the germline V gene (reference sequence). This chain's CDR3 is CASSRSGTSVAKNIQYF. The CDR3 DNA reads TGTGCCAGCAGTCGATCCGGGACTAGCGTTGCCAAAAACATTCAGTACTTC.

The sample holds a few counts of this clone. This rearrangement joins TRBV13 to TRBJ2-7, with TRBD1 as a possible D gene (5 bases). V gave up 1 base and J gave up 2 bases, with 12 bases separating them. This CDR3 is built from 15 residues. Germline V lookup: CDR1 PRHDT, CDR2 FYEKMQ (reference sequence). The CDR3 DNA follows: TGTGCCAGCAGCTTAGAAGGCAGGGATACCTACGAGCAGTACTTC. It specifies CASSLEGRDTYEQYF.

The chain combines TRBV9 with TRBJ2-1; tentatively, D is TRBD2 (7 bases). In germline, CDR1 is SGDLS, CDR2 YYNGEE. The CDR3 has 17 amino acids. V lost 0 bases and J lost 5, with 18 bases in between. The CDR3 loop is CASSVVGGGYADNEQFF. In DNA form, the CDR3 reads TGTGCCAGCAGCGTAGTTGGCGGGGGCTATGCGGACAATGAGCAGTTCTTC.

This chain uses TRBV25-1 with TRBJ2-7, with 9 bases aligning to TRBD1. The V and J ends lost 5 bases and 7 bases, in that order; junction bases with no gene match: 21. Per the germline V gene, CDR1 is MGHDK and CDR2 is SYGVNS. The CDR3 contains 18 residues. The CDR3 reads CASSPSPGTGKITIEQYF. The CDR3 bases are TGTGCCAGCAGTCCTAGTCCCGGGACAGGGAAAATAACCATAGAGCAGTACTTC.